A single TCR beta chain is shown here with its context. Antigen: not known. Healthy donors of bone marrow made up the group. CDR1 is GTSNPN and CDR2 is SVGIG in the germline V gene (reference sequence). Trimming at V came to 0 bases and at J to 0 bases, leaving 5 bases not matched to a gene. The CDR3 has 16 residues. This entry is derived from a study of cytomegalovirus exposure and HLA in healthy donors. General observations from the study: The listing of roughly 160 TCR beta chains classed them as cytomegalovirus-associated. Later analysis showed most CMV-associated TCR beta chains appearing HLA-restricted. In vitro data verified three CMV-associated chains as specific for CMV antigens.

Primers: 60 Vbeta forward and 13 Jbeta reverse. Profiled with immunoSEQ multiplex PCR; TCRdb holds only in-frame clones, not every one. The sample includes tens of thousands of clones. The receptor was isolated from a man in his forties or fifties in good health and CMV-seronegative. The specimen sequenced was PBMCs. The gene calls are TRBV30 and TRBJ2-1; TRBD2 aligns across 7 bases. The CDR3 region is CAWSVWRGSSYNEQFF. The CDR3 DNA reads TGTGCCTGGAGTGTCTGGCGGGGGAGCTCCTACAATGAGCAGTTCTTC.